Shown below are 3 T cell receptor beta chains from a single sample sequenced in a study of response to subunit inactivated influenza vaccine. MiXCR, run by TCRdb on the RT-PCR reads, gives a single entry per CDR3 protein. The table shows about 160,000 distinct CDR3 sequences, with under 13% occurring only once. Sequences were derived from non-naive T cells sorted from PBMCs, sampled roughly 45 days after vaccination. These receptors were collected from a man aged 50 or older who received an inactivated influenza vaccine.

There are many counts of this clonotype. This chain joins TRBV12-3 or TRBV12-4 and TRBJ1-3, with a possible D match to TRBD1 (6 bases). V was pared by 5 bases and J by 3 bases, with 23 bases between. CDR3 length: 18 amino acids. The CDR3 nucleotides read TGTGCCAGCAGTACAAGGCGAGGAAGGGGGAAGATTGGAAACACCATATATTTT. Residues: CASSTRRGRGKIGNTIYF.

This clonotype showed up many times. The chain couples TRBV7-2 to TRBJ2-7, with a weak D call TRBD2 (6 bases). V dropped 1 base and J dropped 3 bases, with 13 bases sitting between them. The germline gives CDR1 SGHTA, CDR2 FQGNSA. The CDR3 runs to 15 residues. The CDR3 here is CASSLGSGSFYEQYF. CDR3 bases: TGTGCCAGCAGCTTAGGGTCCGGGAGCTTCTACGAGCAGTACTTC.

The V call is TRBV6-1, the J call TRBJ1-1; D not resolved. CDR3 length equals 14 residues. The germline V gene has CDR1 MNHNS and CDR2 SASEGT. Trimming removed 7 bases at V and 1 base at J, with 13 bases between. CDR3 sequence: CASTRWSRNTEAFF. CDR3 bases: TGTGCCAGCACCCGGTGGAGTCGGAACACTGAAGCTTTCTTT.